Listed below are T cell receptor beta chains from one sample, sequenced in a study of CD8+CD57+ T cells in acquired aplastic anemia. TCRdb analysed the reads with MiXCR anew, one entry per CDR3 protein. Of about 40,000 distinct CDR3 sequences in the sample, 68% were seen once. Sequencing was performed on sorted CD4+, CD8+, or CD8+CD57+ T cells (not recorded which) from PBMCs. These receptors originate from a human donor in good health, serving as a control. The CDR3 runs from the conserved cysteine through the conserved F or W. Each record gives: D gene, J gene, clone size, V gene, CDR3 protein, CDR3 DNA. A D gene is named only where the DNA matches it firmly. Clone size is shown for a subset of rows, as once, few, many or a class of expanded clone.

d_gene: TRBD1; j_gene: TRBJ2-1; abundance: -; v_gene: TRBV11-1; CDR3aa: CASSHRDRDYNEQFF; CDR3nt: TGTGCCAGCAGTCACCGGGACAGGGACTACAATGAGCAGTTCTTC
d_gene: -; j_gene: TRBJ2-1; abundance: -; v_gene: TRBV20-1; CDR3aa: CSAMGQGPNEQFF; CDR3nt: TGCAGTGCTATGGGGCAGGGGCCGAATGAGCAGTTCTTC
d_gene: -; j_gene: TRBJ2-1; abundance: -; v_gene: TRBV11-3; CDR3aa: CASSFRVEQFF; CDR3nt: TGTGCCAGCAGCTTCAGAGTTGAGCAGTTCTTC
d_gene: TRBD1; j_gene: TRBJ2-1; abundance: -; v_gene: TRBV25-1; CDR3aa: CASSYGQANNEQFF; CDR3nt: TGTGCCAGCTCCTATGGACAGGCGAACAATGAGCAGTTCTTC
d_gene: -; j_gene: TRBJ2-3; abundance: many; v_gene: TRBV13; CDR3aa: CASSLEEDTQYF; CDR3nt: TGTGCCAGCAGCTTAGAGGAGGATACGCAGTATTTT
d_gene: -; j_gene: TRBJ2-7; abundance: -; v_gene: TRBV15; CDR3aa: CATSPEAGTRGVQYF; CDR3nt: TGTGCCACCAGTCCCGAAGCCGGGACACGGGGTGTGCAGTACTTC
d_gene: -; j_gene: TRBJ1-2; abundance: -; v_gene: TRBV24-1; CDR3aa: CATSDATGYGYTF; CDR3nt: TGTGCCACCAGTGATGCAACAGGGTATGGCTACACCTTC
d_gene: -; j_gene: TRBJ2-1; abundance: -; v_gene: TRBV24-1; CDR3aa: CATSDSWRPVYNEQFF; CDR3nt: TGTGCCACCAGTGATTCGTGGAGGCCTGTATACAATGAGCAGTTCTTC
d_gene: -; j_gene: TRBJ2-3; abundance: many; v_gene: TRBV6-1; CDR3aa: CASSDPADADTQYF; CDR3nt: TGTGCCAGCAGCGACCCAGCAGATGCAGATACGCAGTATTTT
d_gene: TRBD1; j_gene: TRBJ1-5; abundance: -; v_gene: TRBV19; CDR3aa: CASSRTGGSHPQHF; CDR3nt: TGCGCCAGTAGTAGAACAGGGGGGTCGCATCCCCAGCATTTT
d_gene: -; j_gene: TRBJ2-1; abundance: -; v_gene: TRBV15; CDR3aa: CATSRDLGGEQFF; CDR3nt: TGTGCCACCAGCAGAGATCTGGGGGGTGAGCAGTTCTTC
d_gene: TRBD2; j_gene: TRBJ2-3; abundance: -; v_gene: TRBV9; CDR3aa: CASSGRTSGGWDTQYF; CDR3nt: TGTGCCAGCAGCGGTCGGACTAGCGGGGGCTGGGATACGCAGTATTTT
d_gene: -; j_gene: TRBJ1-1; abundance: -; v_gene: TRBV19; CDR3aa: CASSYYRNTEAFF; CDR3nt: TGTGCCAGTAGTTACTACCGTAACACTGAAGCTTTCTTT
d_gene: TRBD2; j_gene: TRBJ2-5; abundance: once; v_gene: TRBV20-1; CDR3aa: CSARSVAGGPQETQYF; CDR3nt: TGCAGTGCTAGATCGGTAGCGGGGGGGCCGCAAGAGACCCAGTACTTC
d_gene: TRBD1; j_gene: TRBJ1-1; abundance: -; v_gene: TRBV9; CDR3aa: CASSVAYRGQNTEAFF; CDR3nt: TGTGCCAGCAGCGTAGCCTACAGGGGGCAAAACACTGAAGCTTTCTTT
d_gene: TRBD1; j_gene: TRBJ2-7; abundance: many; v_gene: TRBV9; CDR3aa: CASSVTGGSYEQYF; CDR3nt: TGTGCCAGCAGCGTGACAGGGGGCTCCTACGAGCAGTACTTC
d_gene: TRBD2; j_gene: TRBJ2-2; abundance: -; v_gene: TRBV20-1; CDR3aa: CSARTRRAGELFF; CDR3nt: TGCAGTGCAAGGACTAGAAGGGCCGGGGAGCTGTTTTTT
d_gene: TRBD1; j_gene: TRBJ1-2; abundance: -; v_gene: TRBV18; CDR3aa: CASSPSQGAYGYTF; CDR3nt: TGTGCCAGCTCACCAAGTCAGGGGGCCTATGGCTACACCTTC
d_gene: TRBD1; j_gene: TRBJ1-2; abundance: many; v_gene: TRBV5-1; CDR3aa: CASSSLQGAVGYGYTF; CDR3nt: TGCGCCAGCAGCTCGTTACAGGGGGCAGTTGGCTATGGCTACACCTTC
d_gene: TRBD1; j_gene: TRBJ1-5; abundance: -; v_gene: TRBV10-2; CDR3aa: CASSESQPGGWQPQHF; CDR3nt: TGCGCCAGCAGTGAGTCCCAGCCAGGGGGCTGGCAGCCCCAGCATTTT
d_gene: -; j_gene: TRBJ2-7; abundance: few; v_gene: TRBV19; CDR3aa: CASSPGRNYEQYF; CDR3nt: TGTGCCAGTAGTCCAGGGCGGAACTACGAGCAGTACTTC
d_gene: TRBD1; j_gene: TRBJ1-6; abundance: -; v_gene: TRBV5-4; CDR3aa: CASSLGLIWTGELFTNSPLHF; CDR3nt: TGTGCCAGCAGCTTGGGTTTAATTTGGACAGGCGAACTCTTTACTAATTCACCCCTCCACTTT
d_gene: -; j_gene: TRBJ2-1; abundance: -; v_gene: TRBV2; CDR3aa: CASRELGNGQFF; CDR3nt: TGTGCCAGCAGGGAACTTGGGAATGGGCAGTTCTTC
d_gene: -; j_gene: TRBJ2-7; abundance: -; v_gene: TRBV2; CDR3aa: CASSRSGFGYEQYF; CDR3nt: TGTGCCAGCAGTCGGTCGGGGTTTGGGTACGAGCAGTACTTC
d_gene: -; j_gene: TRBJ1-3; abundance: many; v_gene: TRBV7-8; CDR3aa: CASSLGRHGNTIYF; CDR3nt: TGTGCCAGCAGCTTAGGCCGGCATGGAAACACCATATATTTT
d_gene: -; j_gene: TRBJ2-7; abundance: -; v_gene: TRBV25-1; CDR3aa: CASSEGGYGQYF; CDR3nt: TGTGCCAGCAGTGAGGGGGGCTACGGGCAGTACTTC
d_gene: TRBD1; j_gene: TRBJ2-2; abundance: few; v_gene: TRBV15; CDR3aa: CATSGLTGGVGELFF; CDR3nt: TGTGCCACCAGCGGATTGACAGGGGGAGTCGGGGAGCTGTTTTTT
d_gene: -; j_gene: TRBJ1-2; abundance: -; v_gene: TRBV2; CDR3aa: CASSRLQGRDGYTF; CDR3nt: TGTGCCAGCAGTAGGCTCCAGGGGCGGGATGGCTACACCTTC
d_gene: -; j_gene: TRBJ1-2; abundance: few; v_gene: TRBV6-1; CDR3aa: CASSDPGCPGPYGYTF; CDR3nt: TGTGCCAGCAGTGATCCGGGTTGCCCGGGGCCATATGGCTACACCTTC
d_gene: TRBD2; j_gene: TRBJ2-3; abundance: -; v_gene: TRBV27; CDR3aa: CASSLRGVAGHTDTQYF; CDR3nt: TGTGCCAGCAGTCTCAGGGGAGTAGCGGGGCACACAGATACGCAGTATTTT
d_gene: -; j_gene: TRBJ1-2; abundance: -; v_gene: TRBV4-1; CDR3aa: CASSHPMGLGGYTF; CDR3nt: TGCGCCAGCAGCCACCCGATGGGGTTGGGTGGCTACACCTTC
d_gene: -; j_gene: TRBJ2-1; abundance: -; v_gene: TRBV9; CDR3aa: CASSGGASEQFF; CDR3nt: TGTGCCAGCAGCGGGGGGGCTTCTGAGCAGTTCTTC
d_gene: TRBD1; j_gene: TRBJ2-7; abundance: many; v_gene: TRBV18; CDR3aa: CASSPGTGVNEQYF; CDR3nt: TGTGCCAGCTCGCCCGGGACAGGGGTGAACGAGCAGTACTTC
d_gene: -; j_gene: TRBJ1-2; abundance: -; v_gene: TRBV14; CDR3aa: CASSQDYSYGYTF; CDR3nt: TGTGCCAGCAGCCAAGATTACAGCTATGGCTACACCTTC
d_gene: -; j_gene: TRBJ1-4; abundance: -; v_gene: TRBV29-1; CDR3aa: CSVEGSGSEKLFF; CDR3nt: TGCAGCGTTGAGGGATCGGGGTCTGAAAAACTGTTTTTT
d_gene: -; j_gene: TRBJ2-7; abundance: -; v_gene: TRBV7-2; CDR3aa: CASSSEVGYEQYF; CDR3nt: TGTGCCAGCAGCTCTGAGGTGGGCTACGAGCAGTACTTC
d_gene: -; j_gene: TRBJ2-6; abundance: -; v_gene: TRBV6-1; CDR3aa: CASSGLFSGANVLTF; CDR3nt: TGTGCCAGCAGCGGTCTATTCTCTGGGGCCAACGTCCTGACTTTC
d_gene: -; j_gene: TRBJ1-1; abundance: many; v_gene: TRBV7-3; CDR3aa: CASSFGATEAFF; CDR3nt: TGTGCCAGCAGCTTTGGAGCTACTGAAGCTTTCTTT
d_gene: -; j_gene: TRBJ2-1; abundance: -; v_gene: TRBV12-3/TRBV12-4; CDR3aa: CASSRRGQGNEQFF; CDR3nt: TGTGCCAGCAGCCGTCGGGGGCAGGGCAATGAGCAGTTCTTC
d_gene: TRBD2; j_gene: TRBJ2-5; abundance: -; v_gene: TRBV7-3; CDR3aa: CASSSQTSGGTQYF; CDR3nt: TGTGCCAGCAGCTCACAGACTAGCGGGGGGACCCAGTACTTC
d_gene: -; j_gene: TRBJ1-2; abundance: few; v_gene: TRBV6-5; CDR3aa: CASSYATGTAGGYTF; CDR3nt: TGTGCCAGCAGTTACGCGACCGGGACGGCGGGTGGCTACACCTTC
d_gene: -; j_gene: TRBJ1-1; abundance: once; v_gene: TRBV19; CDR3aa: CASRYDRNTEAFF; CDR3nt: TGTGCCAGTCGATACGACAGGAACACTGAAGCTTTCTTT
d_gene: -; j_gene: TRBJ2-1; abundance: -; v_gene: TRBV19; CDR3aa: CASSIHRDGAYNEQFF; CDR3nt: TGTGCCAGTAGTATTCACCGAGACGGCGCCTACAATGAGCAGTTCTTC
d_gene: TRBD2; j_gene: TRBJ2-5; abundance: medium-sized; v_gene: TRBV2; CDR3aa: CASSESLAGGQETQYF; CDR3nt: TGTGCCAGCAGTGAATCCCTAGCGGGGGGACAAGAGACCCAGTACTTC
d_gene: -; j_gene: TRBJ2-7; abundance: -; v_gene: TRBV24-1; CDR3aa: CATSVLGGAGGYEQYF; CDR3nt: TGTGCCACCAGTGTCCTCGGGGGGGCAGGGGGCTACGAGCAGTACTTC
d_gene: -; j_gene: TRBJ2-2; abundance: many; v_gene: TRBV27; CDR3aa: CASSLATTGELFF; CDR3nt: TGTGCCAGCAGTTTAGCAACCACCGGGGAGCTGTTTTTT
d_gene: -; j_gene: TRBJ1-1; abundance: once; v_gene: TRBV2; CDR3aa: CASSTGANLQDTEAFF; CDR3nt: TGTGCCAGCAGTACGGGGGCGAATCTACAGGACACTGAAGCTTTCTTT
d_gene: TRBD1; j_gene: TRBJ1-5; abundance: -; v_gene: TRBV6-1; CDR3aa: CAILDRWINQPQHF; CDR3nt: TGTGCCATCCTGGACAGGTGGATAAATCAGCCCCAGCATTTT
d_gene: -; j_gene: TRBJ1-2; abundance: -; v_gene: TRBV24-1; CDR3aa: CATSDTGQSYGYTF; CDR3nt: TGTGCCACCAGTGATACCGGACAGAGCTATGGCTACACCTTC